This TCR beta chain was found in a study of cytomegalovirus exposure and HLA in healthy donors. This clone was observed once. PCR amplification relied on 60 Vbeta primers (plus 13 Jbeta primers). The data were produced by immunoSEQ multiplex PCR, yet TCRdb's version contains in-frame clones alone and is incomplete. The sample lists some 140,000 clones, roughly 79% occurring once. V gave up 5 bases and J gave up 6 bases, with 13 bases separating them. The CDR3 runs 13 residues. Germline V lookup: CDR1 MGHRA, CDR2 YSYEKL. The TCR originated in a woman aged 18-29 years in good health and CMV-seronegative. The chain recombines TRBV4-1 with TRBJ1-1; D is unresolved. The sequenced sample was PBMCs. The CDR3 spells CASSKTPGSEAFF. For the CDR3, the DNA is TGCGCCAGCAGCAAAACCCCAGGTTCTGAAGCTTTCTTT.